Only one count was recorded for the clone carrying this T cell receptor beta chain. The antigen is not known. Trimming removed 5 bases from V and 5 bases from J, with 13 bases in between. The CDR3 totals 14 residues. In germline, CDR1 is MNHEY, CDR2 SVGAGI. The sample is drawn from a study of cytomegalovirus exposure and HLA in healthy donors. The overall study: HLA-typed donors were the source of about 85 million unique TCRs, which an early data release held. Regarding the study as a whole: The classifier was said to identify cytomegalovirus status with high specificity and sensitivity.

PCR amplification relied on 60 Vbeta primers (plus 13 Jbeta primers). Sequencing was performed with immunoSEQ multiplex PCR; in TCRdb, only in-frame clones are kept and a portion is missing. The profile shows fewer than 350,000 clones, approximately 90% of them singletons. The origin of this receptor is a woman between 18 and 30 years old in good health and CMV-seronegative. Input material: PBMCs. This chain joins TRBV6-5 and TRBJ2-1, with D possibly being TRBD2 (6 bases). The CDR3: CASSRGVRDNEQFF. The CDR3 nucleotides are TGTGCCAGCAGTCGCGGGGTTCGGGACAATGAGCAGTTCTTC.